The clone carrying this T cell receptor beta chain was picked up many times. The antigen is not known. In building TCR beta libraries, iRepertoire HTBI primers were used together with Arm-PCR of CDR3 regions. Per the original methods: In the combined samples, 62 TRBV and more than 11 TRBJ segments were identified. Each CDR3 protein gets one entry after TCRdb re-called the multiplex PCR reads with MiXCR. The V and J calls, along with clone size, are taken from TCRdb and not from the paper's own processing. In the table there are about 220,000 distinct CDR3 sequences, approximately 18% of which are singletons. With 5 bases clipped from V and 2 bases from J, the junction kept 10 bases outside the gene matches. CDR3 length: 15 residues. Germline assignment: CDR1 SQVTM and CDR2 ANQGSEA. The entry originates in a study of regulatory T cells in long-lasting Graves disease. The study's findings and limits: The TCR repertoire of persistent Graves' patients was less diverse than that of newly diagnosed ones. Among samples with persistent disease, TRBV28, TRBJ1-2 and TRBJ2-5 were favored.

Time point in this sample: newly diagnosed GD, antithyroid drugs for less than 3 months. PBMCs were the source of the RNA used for TCR sequencing. Blood from the periphery, about 9.2 milliliters in all, was drawn into EDTA tubes. These data also featured in a second study, about T cells in Graves' hyperthyroidism and ophthalmopathy.

The receptor was isolated from a woman in her twenties or thirties with Graves disease. The input for sequencing was peripheral blood mononuclear cells (PBMCs), taken at new diagnosis, from a patient treated with antithyroid drugs. The chain couples TRBV29-1 to TRBJ2-7; 9 nucleotides line up with TRBD2. CDR3 in amino acids: CSVSASGNKAYEQYF. The CDR3, as DNA: TGCAGCGTTTCTGCTAGCGGGAATAAAGCCTACGAGCAGTACTTC.